This T cell receptor beta chain was recovered during a study of blood T cell repertoires in COVID-19 (dated by TCRdb to 2020 to 2022). Broadly, across the study: Samples from collaborators originated in the United States, Italy and Spain and spanned both the acute and convalescent phases of COVID-19. The prospective study material was composed of cDNA or gDNA derived from T cells, B-cell-depleted T cells, or PBMCs. Deeply sampled blood TCRbeta repertoires from subjects exposed to, actively infected with, or recovered from COVID-19 were included in the dataset. A freely available public database, intended as a resource for researchers studying the immune response to SARS-CoV-2, is where the repertoires were released. The samples were drawn from the first 160 participants of the ongoing ImmuneRACE study and from some 1,300 subjects provided by 6 global collaborators. A de-identified subject ID, COVID-19 status, age in years and sex were almost always included in the sample metadata. HLA class I and class II types, where available, came from metadata supplied by the sample provider rather than from assay-based typing.

Remarks on this clone: The clone's antigen remains unknown. Per-base quality was not reported, and no clone a single base away is much larger than it.

From the germline V gene, CDR1 is SGDLS and CDR2 is YYNGEE. Trimming takes 0 bases off V and 1 base off J; junction bases not matched to a gene: 5. The CDR3 runs 16 residues from the cysteine to the phenylalanine. The only DNA kept is the CDR3, 48 bases in frame from the first base. TCRbeta CDR3 regions were amplified from genomic DNA using the immunoSEQ Assay, a bias-controlled multiplex PCR. As for the authors' bioinformatics: Nucleated cell counts per sample were estimated from amplification of reference gene primers within the assay. To quantify the absolute abundance of each unique TCRbeta CDR3 rearrangement, sequence reads were collapsed and filtered. For each sample, productive Simpson clonality was calculated by taking the square root of Simpson's diversity index across productive rearrangements. The immuneACCESS repertoire file appears here via TCRdb, limited to in-frame rearrangements. These files lack a portion of the clones; in checked studies, under half of the deficit traces to unresolved V genes, and the cause of the others is not known. V, J and clone size are those of that table, while D and trimming were read from the DNA. Present in this sample are about 98,000 clones, 81% of which were seen just once. In total, the top ten clones hold about 10% of the sample.

Whole blood was collected in K2EDTA tubes by collaborating institutions according to the institutions' own protocols. For TCRbeta analysis, collaborators shipped samples in one of three forms: frozen whole blood, isolated PBMCs, or DNA extracted from either of those sample types. Points the paper makes about the study in general: Clinical and demographic metadata were provided uncurated, with the amount varying by source and participant.

The source of this sequence is an elderly woman with acute or convalescent COVID-19. Here the chain combines TRBV9 and TRBJ1-1; 8 middle bases align to TRBD1. The sample taken for sequencing was peripheral blood. The CDR3 reads as follows: CASSVATQGANTEAFF. The nucleotide sequence is TGTGCCAGCAGCGTAGCTACTCAGGGGGCGAACACTGAAGCTTTCTTT.